The 17 T cell receptor beta chains in this list originate from one sample, sequenced in a study of beta chain features in type 1 diabetes. General study findings and limits: Among patients with Type 1 diabetes, TCRB CDR3s were moderately but significantly shorter in every one of the four CD4+ subsets.

These receptors' antigens are unknown. Every isolated RNA sample was fully reverse transcribed, so sequencing captured expressed TCRB transcripts. Generated by immunoSEQ multiplex PCR, the TCRdb table keeps only in-frame clones and is missing some. The repertoire has roughly 180,000 clones, roughly 8% of them found once; the top ten carry about 0.95%. The specimen was central memory CD4+ T cells from blood. The source of these receptors is a middle-aged woman with type 1 diabetes.

This clone has ten or more counts. The chain couples TRBV9 to TRBJ2-7; no reliable D call. This CDR3 contains 14 residues. V lost 3 bases and J 6 bases, leaving 16 bases between the germline ends. From germline, CDR1 is SGDLS and CDR2 YYNGEE. In nucleotides, the CDR3 is TGTGCCAGCAGCGCATCCGACCCCACGGGCGAGCAGTACTTC. It encodes CASSASDPTGEQYF. Full variable domain (rest looked up from reference TRBV9 and TRBJ2-7): DSGVTQTPKHLITATGQRVTLRCSPRSGDLSVYWYQQSLDQGLQFLIQYYNGEERAKGNILERFSAQQFPDLHSELNLSSLELGDSALYFCASSASDPTGEQYFGPGTRLTVT.

The V and J genes are TRBV19 and TRBJ2-2, with a possible D match to TRBD2 (6 bases). V shed 7 bases and J shed 1 base, with 13 bases lying between them. The germline gives CDR1 LNHDA, CDR2 SQIVND (reference sequence). This CDR3 has 15 residues. This chain's CDR3 is CASTSRGGNTGELFF. CDR3 nucleotide sequence: TGTGCCAGTACCTCCCGGGGAGGGAACACCGGGGAGCTGTTTTTT.

This clone was counted between two and nine times. The genes are TRBV2 and TRBJ2-2; 8 bases line up with TRBD1. Trimming took 6 bases from V and 4 from J; bases not matched to a gene: 10. This CDR3 comprises 16 residues. Germline CDR1 and CDR2: SNHLY and FYNNEI. CDR3: CASRTGVGGPTGELFF. The DNA of the CDR3 is TGTGCCAGCAGGACAGGGGTGGGGGGCCCCACCGGGGAGCTGTTTTTT.

V and J are TRBV15 and TRBJ2-7, with 11 bases that match TRBD1. The CDR3 extends over 14 amino acids. After removal of 6 bases from V and 2 bases from J, the junction contained 3 bases not matched to a gene. CDR1 is LNHNV, CDR2 YYDKDF, per germline (reference sequence). The CDR3 DNA sequence: TGTGCCACCAGGCGGGACAGGGGGGCCTACGAGCAGTACTTC. Residues: CATRRDRGAYEQYF.

The chain has TRBV4-3 and TRBJ1-2, with no clear D. The germline V gene encodes CDR1 LGHNA and CDR2 YSLEER. Trimming pared 0 bases from V and 7 bases from J, leaving 12 bases between. The CDR3 runs 14 residues. CDR3 nucleotide sequence: TGCGCCAGCAGCCAAGATAGCGGGTCTGGTGGCTACACCTTC. The encoded protein is CASSQDSGSGGYTF.

The chain is built from TRBV9 and TRBJ2-1, with 11 bases matching TRBD1. The CDR3 has 14 residues. V lost 4 bases and J lost 8; bases outside the gene matches: 5. CDR1 SGDLS and CDR2 YYNGEE come from the germline V gene. The chain's CDR3 is CASSWGTGGDEQFF. The CDR3 DNA sequence: TGTGCCAGCAGCTGGGGGACAGGGGGGGATGAGCAGTTCTTC.

This chain joins TRBV4-3 and TRBJ2-4; a weak D match, TRBD1 (6 bases). Germline values: CDR1 LGHNA, CDR2 YSLEER. V was trimmed by 2 bases and J by 3 bases, leaving 8 bases between them. The CDR3 is 14 residues long. The CDR3 DNA reads TGCGCCAGCAGCCAACAGGGGAACAAAAACATTCAGTACTTC. Residues: CASSQQGNKNIQYF.

This clone has more than one count but fewer than ten. V is TRBV5-1 and J is TRBJ2-1; 9 positions agree with TRBD1. The CDR3 is 14 residues long. Trimming took 4 bases from V and 8 from J; bases not matched to a gene: 7. The germline CDR1 and CDR2 sequences are SGHRS and YFSETQ. The DNA of the CDR3 is TGCGCCAGCAGCCCCCCGGACAGGGGCGATGAGCAGTTCTTC. As protein: CASSPPDRGDEQFF.

The gene calls are TRBV19 and TRBJ2-5; the D gene is possibly TRBD2 (5 bases). V was shortened by 5 bases and J by 5 bases, with 15 bases between the two germline ends. The CDR3 covers 14 residues. Germline assignment: CDR1 LNHDA and CDR2 SQIVND (reference sequence). The CDR3 bases are TGTGCCAGTAGTGCCCGGGGTAGGAAGGAGACCCAGTACTTC. Its protein product is CASSARGRKETQYF.

This clone was found a few times. The chain carries TRBV7-3 and TRBJ1-1; maybe TRBD1 (6 bases). This CDR3 contains 13 residues. Per germline, CDR1 SGHTA and CDR2 FQGTGA. V was trimmed by 2 bases and J by 6 bases, leaving 10 bases between them. CDR3 amino acids: CASSLYGTSEAFF. The CDR3 DNA sequence: TGTGCCAGCAGCTTATACGGGACATCTGAAGCTTTCTTT.

The table lists this clone with a count of one. The chain recombines TRBV19 with TRBJ1-5, with 7 nucleotides matching TRBD1. J lost 3 bases, V lost 8 bases, and 13 bases had no gene match. The CDR3 runs to 16 residues. Looked up from germline, CDR1 is LNHDA and CDR2 is SQIVND (reference sequence). CDR3 bases: TGTGCCAGTGGGAACAGGGGAACGACGATCAATCAGCCCCAGCATTTT. Its protein product is CASGNRGTTINQPQHF.

The chain combines TRBV15 with TRBJ2-3, with 12 bases matching TRBD2. The length of the CDR3 is 16 residues. The ends lost 3 bases at V and 2 bases at J; junction bases unmatched: 3. In germline, CDR1 is LNHNV, CDR2 YYDKDF (reference sequence). CDR3 residues: CATSRRLAGDTDTQYF. The CDR3, as DNA: TGTGCCACCAGCAGGCGACTAGCGGGAGACACAGATACGCAGTATTTT. Drawing the rest from reference TRBV15 and TRBJ2-3, the complete variable domain is DAMVIQNPRYQVTQFGKPVTLSCSQTLNHNVMYWYQQKSSQAPKLLFHYYDKDFNNEADTPDNFQSRRPNTSFCFLDIRSPGLGDTAMYLCATSRRLAGDTDTQYFGPGTRLTVL.

This clone appeared a few times. The J gene is TRBJ1-5, the V gene TRBV19, with D uncertain. With 6 bases removed from V and 5 bases from J, the gap between germline ends came to 14 bases. The germline CDR1 and CDR2 sequences are LNHDA and SQIVND (reference sequence). The CDR3 is 14 amino acids. The CDR3 here is CASSLTPRDQPQHF. The CDR3 DNA follows: TGTGCCAGTAGCCTGACGCCGCGGGATCAGCCCCAGCATTTT. Complete variable domain (other parts from reference TRBV19 and TRBJ1-5): DGGITQSPKYLFRKEGQNVTLSCEQNLNHDAMYWYRQDPGQGLRLIYYSQIVNDFQKGDIAEGYSVSREKKESFPLTVTSAQKNPTAFYLCASSLTPRDQPQHFGDGTRLSIL.

This clone occurred a few times. The chain joins TRBV7-9 to TRBJ2-1, with 8 positions matching TRBD2. Germline V gene lookup returns CDR1 SEHNR and CDR2 FQNEAQ (reference sequence). The CDR3 has 15 residues. Germline trimming cut 4 bases from V and 7 bases from J; bases unmatched to any gene: 9. The CDR3 here is CASSSSLAGLNEQFF. In DNA, the CDR3 is TGTGCCAGCAGCTCCTCATTAGCGGGATTAAATGAGCAGTTCTTC.

This clone has just a few counts. The rearrangement uses TRBV18 and TRBJ1-5; D gene ambiguous. V was trimmed by 6 bases and J by 7 bases, leaving 19 bases between them. This CDR3 is built from 15 residues. Looked up from germline, CDR1 is KGHSH and CDR2 is LQKENI. CDR3 nucleotide sequence: TGTGCCAGCTCTCCGTATCAAGACGCGGGGCAGCCCCAGCATTTT. It translates to CASSPYQDAGQPQHF. Complete variable domain (other parts from reference TRBV18 and TRBJ1-5): NAGVMQNPRHLVRRRGQEARLRCSPMKGHSHVYWYRQLPEEGLKFMVYLQKENIIDESGMPKERFSAEFPKEGPSILRIQQVVRGDSAAYFCASSPYQDAGQPQHFGDGTRLSIL.

This clone was counted at least ten times. This chain connects TRBV28 to TRBJ1-1; 8 nucleotides agree with TRBD1. Germline values: CDR1 MDHEN, CDR2 SYDVKM. The length of the CDR3 is 14 residues. Trimming at V came to 5 bases and at J to 14 bases, leaving 16 bases not matched to a gene. In DNA form, the CDR3 reads TGTGCCAGCAGTCCGCCGACAGGGGACTTCAAAGGATTCTTT. As protein: CASSPPTGDFKGFF.

J is TRBJ1-5 and V is TRBV2, with TRBD1 identical over 11 bases. Germline CDR1 is SNHLY and CDR2 is FYNNEI. J gave up 5 bases and V 6 bases, and 6 bases lay outside the gene matches. The CDR3 contains 15 residues. As DNA, the CDR3 is TGTGCCAGCAGGGGCCGGGACAGGGGGGATCAGCCCCAGCATTTT. Translation: CASRGRDRGDQPQHF.